This paragraph covers one TCR beta chain sequence. Its antigen is not identified. This sample is drawn from a study of T cell responses to AZD1222 COVID-19 vaccine. Study details: Analyses pooled second doses at about 4 or about 12 weeks. Findings of the study overall: All repertoire sampling was performed exclusively after the peak T cell response. Donor demographics were predominantly white British with a female majority; clonal diversity may be underestimated. As reported, nearly half of all spike-specific TCRs target variant regions that are unmutated.

Libraries were prepared by immunoSEQ multiplex PCR; TCRdb keeps only in-frame clonotypes and omits some of them. The sample shows 95,000 to 150,000 clones, approximately 92% of them seen only once. The V end lost 6 bases, the J end lost 1 base, and 6 bases lay between the germline ends. The CDR3 length is 12 residues. Sequencing was performed on peripheral blood, taken on day 0 of AZD1222 vaccination. The chain uses TRBV12-3 or TRBV12-4 and TRBJ1-1; D is uncertain. This TCR came from an adult in good health. As DNA, the CDR3 is TGTGCCAGCAGGGAAAGGAACACTGAAGCTTTCTTT. This sequence encodes CASRERNTEAFF.